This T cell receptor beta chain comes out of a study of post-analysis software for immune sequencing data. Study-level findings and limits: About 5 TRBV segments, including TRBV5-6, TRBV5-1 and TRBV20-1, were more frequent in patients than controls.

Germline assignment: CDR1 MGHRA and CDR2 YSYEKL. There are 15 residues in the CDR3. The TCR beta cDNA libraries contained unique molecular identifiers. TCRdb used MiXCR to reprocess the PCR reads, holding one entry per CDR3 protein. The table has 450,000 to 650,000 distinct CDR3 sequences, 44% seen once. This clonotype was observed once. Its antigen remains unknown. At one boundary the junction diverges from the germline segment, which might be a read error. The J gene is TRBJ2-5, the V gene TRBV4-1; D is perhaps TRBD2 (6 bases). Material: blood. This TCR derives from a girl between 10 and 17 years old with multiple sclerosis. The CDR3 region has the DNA TGCGCCAACAGCCAAGATGTGGGGCTAGCGGAGACCCAGTACTTC. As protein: CANSQDVGLAETQYF.